The rows below give T cell receptor beta chains drawn from one sample of a study of blood T cell repertoires in COVID-19. TCRdb keeps only in-frame clones here, not all; method: immunoSEQ multiplex PCR. Counted here are about 250,000 clones, about 91% occurring once; the ten biggest clones make up around 6.5%. The sample was peripheral blood. The receptors were gathered from a woman in her twenties or thirties with COVID-19, enrolled during active disease. CDR3s include the opening cysteine and the closing phenylalanine or tryptophan. A D gene is named only where the DNA matches it firmly. Not all rows give a size; the values are once, few, many and, for expanded clones, a class.

clone size: .
J gene: TRBJ1-2
D gene: .
V gene: TRBV25-1
CDR3 DNA: TGTGCCAGCACGTTTGGGAGGGACGGGGGCTACACCTTC
CDR3 protein: CASTFGRDGGYTF

clone size: .
J gene: TRBJ2-5
D gene: TRBD2
V gene: TRBV6-5
CDR3 DNA: TGTGCCAGCAGCCGGACTAGCAGCTACCAAGAGACCCAGTACTTC
CDR3 protein: CASSRTSSYQETQYF

clone size: .
J gene: TRBJ2-1
D gene: TRBD2
V gene: TRBV4-1
CDR3 DNA: TGCGCCAGCAGCCAAGAACGGCTAGCGGGAGACGATGAGCAGTTCTTC
CDR3 protein: CASSQERLAGDDEQFF

clone size: .
J gene: TRBJ1-2
D gene: .
V gene: TRBV5-1
CDR3 DNA: TGCGCCAGCAGCTTGGACAGCTCCTATGGCTACACCTTC
CDR3 protein: CASSLDSSYGYTF

clone size: .
J gene: TRBJ2-1
D gene: .
V gene: TRBV4-1
CDR3 DNA: TGCGCCAGCAGCCATTGGGGCGGGGCCTACAATGAGCAGTTCTTC
CDR3 protein: CASSHWGGAYNEQFF

clone size: .
J gene: TRBJ1-5
D gene: TRBD1
V gene: TRBV18
CDR3 DNA: TGTGCCAGCTCACCGGGACAGGGATATCAGCCCCAGCATTTT
CDR3 protein: CASSPGQGYQPQHF

clone size: .
J gene: TRBJ1-1
D gene: .
V gene: TRBV5-1
CDR3 DNA: TGCGCCAGCAGCTCACAGCTACACACGGCCACTGAAGCTTTCTTT
CDR3 protein: CASSSQLHTATEAFF

clone size: .
J gene: TRBJ1-2
D gene: TRBD1
V gene: TRBV6-5
CDR3 DNA: TGTGCCAGCAGTACCCTGACAGGGACGTGGTACACCTTC
CDR3 protein: CASSTLTGTWYTF

clone size: .
J gene: TRBJ2-1
D gene: .
V gene: TRBV5-1
CDR3 DNA: TGCGCCAGCAGCGTGGGAGTCAACAATGAGCAGTTCTTC
CDR3 protein: CASSVGVNNEQFF

clone size: .
J gene: TRBJ2-5
D gene: TRBD2
V gene: TRBV6-5
CDR3 DNA: TGTGCCAGCAGTTACATAGCGGGGGGCCAAGAGACCCAGTACTTC
CDR3 protein: CASSYIAGGQETQYF

clone size: once
J gene: TRBJ2-1
D gene: TRBD2
V gene: TRBV24-1
CDR3 DNA: TGTGCCACCAGCCCGGGGGGCTCCTACAATGAGCAGTTCTTC
CDR3 protein: CATSPGGSYNEQFF

clone size: .
J gene: TRBJ1-2
D gene: .
V gene: TRBV12-3/TRBV12-4
CDR3 DNA: TGTGCCAGCACCGACCAGGGTCTATATGGCTACACCTTC
CDR3 protein: CASTDQGLYGYTF

clone size: .
J gene: TRBJ1-2
D gene: .
V gene: TRBV6-5
CDR3 DNA: TGTGCCAGCAGTTACAAGCGCCGAGGTGACTACACCTTC
CDR3 protein: CASSYKRRGDYTF

clone size: .
J gene: TRBJ2-3
D gene: TRBD2
V gene: TRBV7-2
CDR3 DNA: TGTGCCAGCAGCTTAAGAGGCGGGACTAGCGGGATCACAGATACGCAGTATTTT
CDR3 protein: CASSLRGGTSGITDTQYF

clone size: .
J gene: TRBJ1-6
D gene: .
V gene: TRBV21-1
CDR3 DNA: TGTGCCAGCAGCAAAGCCACAGGTTATTCACCCCTCCACTTT
CDR3 protein: CASSKATGYSPLHF

clone size: .
J gene: TRBJ2-3
D gene: TRBD2
V gene: TRBV14
CDR3 DNA: TGTGCCAGCAGCCCCCCGGGGGGAGGCCAGGGTACGCAGTATTTT
CDR3 protein: CASSPPGGGQGTQYF

clone size: few
J gene: TRBJ1-2
D gene: TRBD1
V gene: TRBV7-9
CDR3 DNA: TGTGCCAGCAGCCCAGGACAGGGCGTTAACTATGGCTACACCTTC
CDR3 protein: CASSPGQGVNYGYTF

clone size: .
J gene: TRBJ2-2
D gene: TRBD1
V gene: TRBV9
CDR3 DNA: TGTGCCAGCAGCGTAGAGGCAGGGGGCAACGGGGAGCTGTTTTTT
CDR3 protein: CASSVEAGGNGELFF

clone size: .
J gene: TRBJ2-3
D gene: .
V gene: TRBV7-2
CDR3 DNA: TGTGCCAGCAGCTTAGCGGGCCCCACCAGCACAGATACGCAGTATTTT
CDR3 protein: CASSLAGPTSTDTQYF

clone size: .
J gene: TRBJ1-6
D gene: .
V gene: TRBV6-6
CDR3 DNA: TGTGCCAGCAGTTCCACCGCCTCGGGAAATTCACCCCTCCACTTT
CDR3 protein: CASSSTASGNSPLHF

clone size: .
J gene: TRBJ1-1
D gene: TRBD1
V gene: TRBV5-1
CDR3 DNA: TGCGCCACCAGGACAGGGCAGATGAACACTGAAGCTTTCTTT
CDR3 protein: CATRTGQMNTEAFF

clone size: .
J gene: TRBJ2-3
D gene: TRBD2
V gene: TRBV5-4
CDR3 DNA: TGTGCCAGCAGCCGTGAAGCTAGCGGGGGGGCGACAGATACGCAGTATTTT
CDR3 protein: CASSREASGGATDTQYF

clone size: few
J gene: TRBJ2-1
D gene: .
V gene: TRBV11-2
CDR3 DNA: TGTGCCAGCAGCTTAGAGGCATACAGAAAGGAGTTCTTC
CDR3 protein: CASSLEAYRKEFF

clone size: .
J gene: TRBJ2-5
D gene: TRBD1
V gene: TRBV7-9
CDR3 DNA: TGTGCCAGCAGCTCACGACAGGGGTCGGAAGAGACCCAGTACTTC
CDR3 protein: CASSSRQGSEETQYF

clone size: .
J gene: TRBJ2-7
D gene: TRBD2
V gene: TRBV28
CDR3 DNA: TGTGCCAGCAGACTGGGAGGGGACTCCTACGAGCAGTACTTC
CDR3 protein: CASRLGGDSYEQYF

clone size: .
J gene: TRBJ2-1
D gene: .
V gene: TRBV19
CDR3 DNA: TGTGCCAGTAGTACGCAAGGACAGTCCTACAATGAGCAGTTCTTC
CDR3 protein: CASSTQGQSYNEQFF

clone size: .
J gene: TRBJ1-6
D gene: .
V gene: TRBV11-2
CDR3 DNA: TGTGCCAGCAGCTTAGAGAGTCTGAATAATTCACCCCTCCACTTT
CDR3 protein: CASSLESLNNSPLHF

clone size: .
J gene: TRBJ2-5
D gene: TRBD2
V gene: TRBV24-1
CDR3 DNA: TGTGCCACCAGTGATGGGAGGGAACAAGAGACCCAGTACTTC
CDR3 protein: CATSDGREQETQYF

clone size: .
J gene: TRBJ2-7
D gene: .
V gene: TRBV7-9
CDR3 DNA: TGTGCCAGCAGCTTGGATGGGACTTCTTTGGAGCAGTACTTC
CDR3 protein: CASSLDGTSLEQYF

clone size: .
J gene: TRBJ2-2
D gene: TRBD2
V gene: TRBV7-8
CDR3 DNA: TGTGCCAGCAGCCCGACCGGGACTAGCGGCACCGGGGAGCTGTTTTTT
CDR3 protein: CASSPTGTSGTGELFF

clone size: .
J gene: TRBJ2-1
D gene: .
V gene: TRBV7-9
CDR3 DNA: TGTGCCAGCAGCTTAGCACAGGAGTGGCATGAGCAGTTCTTC
CDR3 protein: CASSLAQEWHEQFF

clone size: .
J gene: TRBJ1-2
D gene: .
V gene: TRBV3-1/TRBV3-2
CDR3 DNA: TGTGCCAGCAGCACCCGACAGGTGGCCAACTATGGCTACACCTTC
CDR3 protein: CASSTRQVANYGYTF

clone size: .
J gene: TRBJ2-1
D gene: .
V gene: TRBV5-6
CDR3 DNA: TGTGCCAGCAGCTCCCCCCCTCCGGAGCAGTTCTTC
CDR3 protein: CASSSPPPEQFF

clone size: .
J gene: TRBJ1-1
D gene: TRBD1
V gene: TRBV5-5
CDR3 DNA: TGTGCCAGCAGCCATGGACAGGGGGAGGCTTTCTTT
CDR3 protein: CASSHGQGEAFF

clone size: .
J gene: TRBJ1-5
D gene: .
V gene: TRBV4-3
CDR3 DNA: TGCGCCAGCAGCCGGGGGCTTAAGGATCAGCCCCAGCATTTT
CDR3 protein: CASSRGLKDQPQHF

clone size: .
J gene: TRBJ2-1
D gene: .
V gene: TRBV6-2/TRBV6-3
CDR3 DNA: TGTGCCAGCAGTTACACTCGGGAATATGAGCAGTTCTTC
CDR3 protein: CASSYTREYEQFF

clone size: .
J gene: TRBJ2-1
D gene: .
V gene: TRBV29-1
CDR3 DNA: TGCAGCGGCATAAGGAGAAGCTACAATGAGCAGTTCTTC
CDR3 protein: CSGIRRSYNEQFF

clone size: .
J gene: TRBJ2-4
D gene: .
V gene: TRBV2
CDR3 DNA: TGTGCCAGCAGTGCTGGACTGCTTGGTGCCAAAAACATTCAGTACTTC
CDR3 protein: CASSAGLLGAKNIQYF

clone size: .
J gene: TRBJ2-5
D gene: TRBD1
V gene: TRBV24-1
CDR3 DNA: TGTGCCACCAGGGACAGGGGGCTGGAGACCCAGTACTTC
CDR3 protein: CATRDRGLETQYF

clone size: once
J gene: TRBJ2-1
D gene: .
V gene: TRBV3-1/TRBV3-2
CDR3 DNA: TGTGCCAGCAGCCAAGAGGACACCTTCCCCTTCAATGAGCAGTTCTTC
CDR3 protein: CASSQEDTFPFNEQFF

clone size: .
J gene: TRBJ2-1
D gene: TRBD2
V gene: TRBV5-4
CDR3 DNA: TGTGCCAGCAGCTCCCGGACTAGCGCCCCCTCCTACAATGAGCAGTTCTTC
CDR3 protein: CASSSRTSAPSYNEQFF

clone size: .
J gene: TRBJ1-2
D gene: .
V gene: TRBV7-2
CDR3 DNA: TGTGCCAGCAGCCCCGGTGGGCAAGGCCTCTATGGCTACACCTTC
CDR3 protein: CASSPGGQGLYGYTF

clone size: .
J gene: TRBJ2-1
D gene: TRBD1
V gene: TRBV10-2
CDR3 DNA: TGCGCCAGCAATAAACTAGGGACAGGGGGTTACAATGAGCAGTTCTTC
CDR3 protein: CASNKLGTGGYNEQFF

clone size: .
J gene: TRBJ2-1
D gene: TRBD1
V gene: TRBV10-3
CDR3 DNA: TGTGCCATCAGTGAGTCCCGGGACAGGGTTTCTCAGGAGCAGTTCTTC
CDR3 protein: CAISESRDRVSQEQFF

clone size: .
J gene: TRBJ1-1
D gene: .
V gene: TRBV6-5
CDR3 DNA: TGTGCCAGCAGCGCTGATTCGGGTGAAGCTTTCTTT
CDR3 protein: CASSADSGEAFF

clone size: .
J gene: TRBJ1-1
D gene: TRBD1
V gene: TRBV11-3
CDR3 DNA: TGTGCCAGCAGCACCTACAGGGGGAACACTGAAGCTTTCTTT
CDR3 protein: CASSTYRGNTEAFF

clone size: .
J gene: TRBJ2-1
D gene: .
V gene: TRBV2
CDR3 DNA: TGTGCCAGCAGCCTCGAACTGAACAATGAGCAGTTCTTC
CDR3 protein: CASSLELNNEQFF

clone size: .
J gene: TRBJ1-1
D gene: .
V gene: TRBV10-3
CDR3 DNA: TGTGCCATCAGTGGTGGGGGCAGGGTTGCTGAAGCTTTCTTT
CDR3 protein: CAISGGGRVAEAFF

clone size: .
J gene: TRBJ2-2
D gene: TRBD1
V gene: TRBV14
CDR3 DNA: TGTGCCAGCAGCCAAGGCCGACAGGGACCTAACACCGGGGAGCTGTTTTTT
CDR3 protein: CASSQGRQGPNTGELFF

clone size: .
J gene: TRBJ2-2
D gene: .
V gene: TRBV4-1
CDR3 DNA: TGCGCCAGCAACACCGTCCGGGGGACCGGGGAGCTGTTTTTT
CDR3 protein: CASNTVRGTGELFF

clone size: once
J gene: TRBJ2-2
D gene: .
V gene: TRBV14
CDR3 DNA: TGTGCCAGCAGCCCGACGATTACGGGCACCGGGGAGCTGTTTTTT
CDR3 protein: CASSPTITGTGELFF

clone size: .
J gene: TRBJ1-2
D gene: .
V gene: TRBV28
CDR3 DNA: TGTGCCAGCAGCCTCAGTGTTAACTATGGCTACACCTTC
CDR3 protein: CASSLSVNYGYTF

clone size: .
J gene: TRBJ2-1
D gene: .
V gene: TRBV3-1/TRBV3-2
CDR3 DNA: TGTGCCAGCAGCCAAGGAGACTTTAATAATGAGCAGTTCTTC
CDR3 protein: CASSQGDFNNEQFF

clone size: .
J gene: TRBJ2-5
D gene: .
V gene: TRBV19
CDR3 DNA: TGTGCCACCTCGGGTGAGCAAGAGCATGGGTCCCAGTACTTC
CDR3 protein: CATSGEQEHGSQYF

clone size: .
J gene: TRBJ1-2
D gene: .
V gene: TRBV28
CDR3 DNA: TGTGCCAGCAGTGCCAGGTCCCACTATGGCTACACCTTC
CDR3 protein: CASSARSHYGYTF